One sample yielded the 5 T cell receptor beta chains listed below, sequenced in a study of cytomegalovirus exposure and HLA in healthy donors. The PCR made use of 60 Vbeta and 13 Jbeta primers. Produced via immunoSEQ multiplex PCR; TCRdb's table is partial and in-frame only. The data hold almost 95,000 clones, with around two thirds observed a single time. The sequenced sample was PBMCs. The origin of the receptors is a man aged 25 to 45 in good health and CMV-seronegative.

In DNA form, the CDR3 reads TGTGCCACCGTAGGGACTAGCGGGGGGGTTGAGCAGTTCTTC. As protein: CATVGTSGGVEQFF. The chain joins TRBV6-1 to TRBJ2-1, with 16 nucleotides matching TRBD2. The CDR3 sequence is 14 residues long. Germline V CDR1 and CDR2: MNHNS, SASEGT. The V segment lost 10 bases and the J segment 9 bases; nucleotides outside the gene matches: 6.

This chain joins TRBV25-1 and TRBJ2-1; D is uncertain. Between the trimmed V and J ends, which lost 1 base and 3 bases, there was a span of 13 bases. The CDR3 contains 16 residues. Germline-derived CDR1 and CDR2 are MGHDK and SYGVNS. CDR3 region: CASSEFRLVSYNEQFF. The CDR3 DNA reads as TGTGCCAGCAGTGAATTCCGTCTAGTCAGCTACAATGAGCAGTTCTTC.

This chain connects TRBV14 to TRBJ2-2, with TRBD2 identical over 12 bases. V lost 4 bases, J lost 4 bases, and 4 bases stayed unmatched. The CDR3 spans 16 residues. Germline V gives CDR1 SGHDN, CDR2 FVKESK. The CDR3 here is CASSLLAGGFTGELFF. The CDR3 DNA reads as TGTGCCAGCAGCCTACTAGCGGGAGGATTCACCGGGGAGCTGTTTTTT.

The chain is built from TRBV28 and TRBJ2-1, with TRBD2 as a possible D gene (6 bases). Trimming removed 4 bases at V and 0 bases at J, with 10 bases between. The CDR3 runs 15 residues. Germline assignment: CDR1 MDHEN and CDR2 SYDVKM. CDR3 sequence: CASSSSEGSYNEQFF. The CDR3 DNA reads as TGTGCCAGCAGTTCTAGCGAGGGCTCCTACAATGAGCAGTTCTTC. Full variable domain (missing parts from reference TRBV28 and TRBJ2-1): DVKVTQSSRYLVKRTGEKVFLECVQDMDHENMFWYRQDPGLGLRLIYFSYDVKMKEKGDIPEGYSVSREKKERFSLILESASTNQTSMYLCASSSSEGSYNEQFFGPGTRLTVL.

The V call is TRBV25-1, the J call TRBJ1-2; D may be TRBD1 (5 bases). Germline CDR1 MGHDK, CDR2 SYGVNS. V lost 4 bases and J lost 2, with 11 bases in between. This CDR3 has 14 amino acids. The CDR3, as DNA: TGTGCCAGCAGTGGATTCAACAGGAACTATGGCTACACCTTC. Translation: CASSGFNRNYGYTF.